The present TCR beta chain was sequenced within a study of OX40 agonist ivuxolimab in advanced cancers. Looking at the study overall: Treatment of patients was with ivuxolimab, an agonistic anti-OX40 (CD134) antibody. Broader study findings: CD4+ and CD8+ blood T cells expanded clonally by week 6 at 0.1 to 3.0 mg/kg. Relative to CD4+ cells, CD8+ T cells on average had more expanded clones. Patients who responded partially at 0.1-3.0 mg/kg showed clonal expansion ranking among the lowest.

Clones were read by immunoSEQ multiplex PCR, and TCRdb kept only the in-frame ones, dropping some. Counted here are about 32,000 clones, around nine tenths occurring once; the ten biggest clones make up around 24%. This CDR3 is 13 amino acids long. The trim removed 4 bases at V and 5 bases at J, leaving 5 bases unmatched. The germline CDR1 and CDR2 sequences are LNHDA and SQIVND (reference sequence). In regard to this clone: Its antigen is currently unknown.

V gene TRBV19 combines with J gene TRBJ2-7; 7 nucleotides match TRBD2. The sequence was obtained from an adult with an advanced solid tumor such as melanoma, head and neck, liver or kidney cancer. Sequences were derived from CD4+ or CD8+ T cells sorted from blood, sampled in a trial of the OX40 agonist ivuxolimab. The CDR3 loop is CASSNPSGNEQYF. CDR3 sequence (DNA): TGTGCCAGTAGTAACCCCAGCGGGAACGAGCAGTACTTC.